The clone carrying this TCR beta chain was seen at least ten times. Its cognate antigen is unknown. Libraries of TCR beta came from quantitative 5'-RACE with molecular barcodes. TCRdb passed the 5' RACE reads through MiXCR, listing each CDR3 protein once. The table records under 850,000 distinct CDR3 sequences, about 20% of them present only once. The sample comes from a study of CD8 T cells in ankylosing spondylitis. General study points: A motif in TCR beta, a set of seven to nine highly homologous variants, appeared characteristic of ankylosing spondylitis blood. Reports of some motif variants in reactive arthritis synovial fluid and blood predate this one. The study looked at matched synovial fluid samples from ankylosing spondylitis patients. Disease-linked clones were reported to be significantly enriched there.

The origin of this receptor is a male donor with ankylosing spondylitis. The sequenced sample was blood, either unsorted or a sorted T cell fraction (not recorded which).

The CDR3 nucleotides are TGTGCCAGCAGTTTCGACAGAAGCACAGATACGCAGTATTTT. Protein product: CASSFDRSTDTQYF. The chain links TRBV12-3 or TRBV12-4 to TRBJ2-3, with D possibly matching TRBD1 (5 bases). The CDR3 spans 14 residues. V lost 3 bases and J lost 0, with 7 bases in between.